This T cell receptor beta chain originates from a study of cytomegalovirus exposure and HLA in healthy donors. Study at large: Unique TCRs numbering some 80 million, obtained from HLA-typed donors, made up an early data release.

13 Jbeta primers and 60 Vbeta primers were used for the PCR. Sequenced by immunoSEQ multiplex PCR; TCRdb stores in-frame clones only, minus some. The data contain around 100,000 clones, approximately 80% of them singletons. Germline V gene data show CDR1 as SGHVS and CDR2 as FQNEAQ. The CDR3 has 14 residues. The junction had 7 bases not matched to a gene; V was cut back by 7 bases and J by 7 bases. Study observations and caveats: Most subjects' HLA-A and HLA-B alleles were reportedly predicted from TCR beta sequences.

With regard to this clone: What it binds is not known.

The V and J genes are TRBV7-8 and TRBJ1-4, with 9 bases identical to TRBD1. Sequencing was carried out using PBMCs. This receptor was obtained from a female donor in good health and CMV-seropositive. The DNA of the CDR3 is TGTGCCAGCAAGTCCGGGACAGGGAGTGAAAAACTGTTTTTT. Its translation: CASKSGTGSEKLFF.